This T cell receptor beta chain was sequenced in a study of cytomegalovirus exposure and HLA in healthy donors (dated by TCRdb to the late 2010s). For context, the study as a whole: The 700 or so repertoires of the first cohort and the 120 validation repertoires were produced on the same platform, according to a later analysis. The aim of the study was to test whether cataloging public T cell receptors could identify signatures of past pathogen exposure. A separate validation cohort of about 110 different subjects was used in addition to the roughly 720-subject first cohort. High-throughput TCR immunosequencing, statistical association of individual TCRs with disease status, and machine learning were combined to predict cytomegalovirus infection status.

The library was prepared using the immunoSEQ multiplex PCR assay. Per the source publication's procedure: A statistical classification framework was built for diagnosing cytomegalovirus status from the catalog of TCR beta chain sequences. TCRdb limited this immuneACCESS table to in-frame rearrangements with V and J called. A share of clones is missing; checked studies link under half to unresolved V genes, and the rest is unexplained. That table is the source of V, J and clone size, and D and trimming were worked out from the DNA. The sample table lists around 69,000 clones, 96% of them with a count of one. The ten largest clones take up 4.5% to 5% of the sample. Separate from the approximately 700-subject first cohort, the validation cohort of some 130 subjects was the group to which the donors belonged. Per the germline V gene, MDHEN is the CDR1 and SYDVKM is the CDR2. At the junction V is shortened by 2 bases and J by 8 bases, with 6 bases in between. Reading from cysteine to phenylalanine, the CDR3 counts 11 amino acids. Of all the DNA, just the CDR3 is kept, 33 bases in frame from base 1.

Turning to this clone: Its specific antigen is unknown. No base quality information exists; no much larger clone differs at one position.

Study-level results and caveats: In both the original and validation cohorts, the classifier was reported to diagnose cytomegalovirus status with high specificity and sensitivity. A later analysis found that TCRs clustered in the first cohort also tended to co-occur in the 95 to 150 validation repertoires, with 90% to 95% of cluster scores above 0. A total of about 180 TCR beta chains were listed by the study as associated with cytomegalovirus. According to the authors, the approach could potentially be generalized to other disease states and immunological phenotypes. A few of the identified cytomegalovirus-associated TCR beta chains were confirmed in vitro to be specific for cytomegalovirus antigens. A later analysis had no HLA typing for the validation cohort, so co-occurrence there was scored across all 130 or so repertoires. Most TCR sequences were seen in very few donors, while some public TCRs were found in many individuals.

The sequence derives from a woman between 18 and 29 years old in good health and CMV-seropositive. Sequencing used PBMCs. The rearranged chain carries TRBV28 and TRBJ1-2, with the identity of the D gene unclear. This receptor has the CDR3 CASSLGGGYTF. The DNA sequence is as follows: TGTGCCAGCAGTTTAGGTGGCGGCTACACCTTC.